The next 2 T cell receptor beta chains were all read from a single sample in a study of CD8 T cells in ankylosing spondylitis. TCRdb re-analysed the 5' RACE reads in MiXCR, keeping a single row per CDR3 protein. The table includes 150,000 to 200,000 distinct CDR3 sequences, roughly a third detected once. The specimen was synovial fluid, either unsorted or a sorted T cell fraction (not recorded which). All receptors come from a male donor with ankylosing spondylitis.

CDR3 protein: CASTPGLAGGYEQYF. In nucleotides, the CDR3 is TGTGCCAGCACCCCGGGACTAGCGGGGGGTTACGAGCAGTACTTC. This chain uses TRBV12-3 or TRBV12-4 with TRBJ2-7; 15 bases agree with TRBD2. Trimming took 7 bases from V and 4 from J; bases not matched to a gene: 5. This CDR3 contains 15 residues.

The chain joins TRBV6-2 or TRBV6-3 to TRBJ1-1; D unresolved. Germline assignment: CDR1 MNHEY and CDR2 SVGEGT. The CDR3 runs to 14 residues. With 6 bases removed from V and 2 bases from J, the gap between germline ends came to 13 bases. The CDR3 DNA sequence: TGTGCCAGCAGGGGATTAGGCCTTAACACTGAAGCTTTCTTT. Translation gives CASRGLGLNTEAFF.